This TCR beta chain emerged from a study of shared clonotypes between healthy human individuals. This clone occurred once. Germline lookup yields CDR1 SGHNT and CDR2 YYREEE (reference sequence). With 2 bases clipped from V and 6 bases from J, the junction kept 8 bases outside the gene matches. This CDR3 is built from 15 residues. Healthy adults negative for HIV, lacking recent acute infections or vaccinations, served as donors. The donors, all of them Caucasian adults, lived in Nashville, Tennessee. A deep-level run was used for the assay. Authors' methods: Owing to the provision of junction-only sequences devoid of quality scores by immunoSEQ, filtering differed. TCRdb keeps only in-frame clones here, not all; method: immunoSEQ multiplex PCR. V, J and clone size derive from that table, while D and trimming were established from the DNA sequence. The sample carries around 500,000 clones, over 75% recorded once.

The specimen was PBMCs. V and J are TRBV5-4 and TRBJ2-7; 10 nucleotides match TRBD1. The TCR was taken from a woman between 35 and 50 years old in good health. Some clones in this sample may be carry-over from other donors' samples. The CDR3 DNA sequence: TGTGCCAGCAGCTTCGGGGACAGGGGTGGAGGCGAGCAGTACTTC. This translates into CASSFGDRGGGEQYF. Supplemented by reference TRBV5-4 and TRBJ2-7, the full variable domain reads ETGVTQSPTHLIKTRGQQVTLRCSSQSGHNTVSWYQQALGQGPQFIFQYYREEENGRGNFPPRFSGLQFPNYSSELNVNALELDDSALYLCASSFGDRGGGEQYFGPGTRLTVT.